This TCR beta chain came from a study of CD8 T cells in ankylosing spondylitis. This clonotype was seen ten or more times. The CDR3 loop spans 18 amino acids. Trimming left V 1 base short and J 0 bases short, with 16 bases between. TCRdb used MiXCR to reprocess the 5' RACE reads, holding one entry per CDR3 protein. This sample yields 200,000 to 300,000 distinct CDR3 sequences, of which 10% to 13% are seen a single time; 2.6% belongs to the top ten. The source material was blood, either unsorted or a sorted T cell fraction (not recorded which). The clonotype originates from a male donor with ankylosing spondylitis or in good health (not recorded which). The chain employs TRBV12-3 or TRBV12-4 and TRBJ2-1; D could derive from TRBD1 or TRBD2 (5 bases each). The CDR3 region has the DNA TGTGCCAGCAGTTTAGGGACATGGACGGGAAGCTCCTACAATGAGCAGTTCTTC. Its translation is CASSLGTWTGSSYNEQFF.